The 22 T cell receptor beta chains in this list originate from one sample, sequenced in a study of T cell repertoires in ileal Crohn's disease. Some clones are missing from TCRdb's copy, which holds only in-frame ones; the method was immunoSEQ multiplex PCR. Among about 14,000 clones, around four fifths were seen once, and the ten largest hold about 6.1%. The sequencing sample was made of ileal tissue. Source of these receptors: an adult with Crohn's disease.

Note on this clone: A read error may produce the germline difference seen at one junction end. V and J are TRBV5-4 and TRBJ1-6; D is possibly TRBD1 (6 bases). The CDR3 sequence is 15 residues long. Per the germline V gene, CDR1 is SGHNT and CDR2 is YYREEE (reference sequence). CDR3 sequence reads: CASSLAGTNNSPLPF. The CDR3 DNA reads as TGTGCCAGCAGCTTGGCCGGGACAAATAATTCACCCCTCCCCTTT.

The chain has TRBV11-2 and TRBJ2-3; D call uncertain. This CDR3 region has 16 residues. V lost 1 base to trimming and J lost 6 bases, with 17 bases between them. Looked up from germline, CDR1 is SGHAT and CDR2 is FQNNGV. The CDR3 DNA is TGTGCCAGCAGCTTAGGTAGTGACATGCTATCGGATACGCAGTATTTT. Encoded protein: CASSLGSDMLSDTQYF.

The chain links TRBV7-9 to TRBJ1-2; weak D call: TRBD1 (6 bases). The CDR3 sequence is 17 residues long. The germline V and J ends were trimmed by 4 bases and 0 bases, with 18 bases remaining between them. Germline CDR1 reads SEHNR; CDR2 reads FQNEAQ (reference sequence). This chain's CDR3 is CASSYGDTVQPNYGYTF. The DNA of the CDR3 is TGTGCCAGCAGCTATGGGGACACCGTACAACCTAACTATGGCTACACCTTC. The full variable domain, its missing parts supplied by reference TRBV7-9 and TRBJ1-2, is DTGVSQNPRHKITKRGQNVTFRCDPISEHNRLYWYRQTLGQGPEFLTYFQNEAQLEKSRLLSDRFSAERPKGSFSTLEIQRTEQGDSAMYLCASSYGDTVQPNYGYTFGSGTRLTVV.

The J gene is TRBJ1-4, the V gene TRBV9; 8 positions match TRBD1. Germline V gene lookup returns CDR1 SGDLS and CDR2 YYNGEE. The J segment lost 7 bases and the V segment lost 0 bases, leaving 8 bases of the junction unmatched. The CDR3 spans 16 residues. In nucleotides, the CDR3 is TGTGCCAGCAGCGTAGGCCAGGGGGCGCTGAGTGAAAAACTGTTTTTT. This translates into CASSVGQGALSEKLFF.

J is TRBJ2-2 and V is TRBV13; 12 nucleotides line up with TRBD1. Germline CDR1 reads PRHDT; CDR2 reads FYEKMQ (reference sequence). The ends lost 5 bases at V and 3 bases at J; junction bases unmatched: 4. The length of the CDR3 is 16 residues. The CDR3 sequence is CASSLGQGAYTGELFF. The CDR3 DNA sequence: TGTGCCAGCAGCCTGGGACAGGGGGCTTACACCGGGGAGCTGTTTTTT.

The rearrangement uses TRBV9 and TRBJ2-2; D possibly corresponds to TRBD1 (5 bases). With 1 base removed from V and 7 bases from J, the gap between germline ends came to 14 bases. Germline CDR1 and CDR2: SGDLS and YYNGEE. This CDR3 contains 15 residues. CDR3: CASSVSGQGHGELFF. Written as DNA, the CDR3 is TGTGCCAGCAGCGTAAGTGGGCAGGGTCACGGGGAGCTGTTTTTT.

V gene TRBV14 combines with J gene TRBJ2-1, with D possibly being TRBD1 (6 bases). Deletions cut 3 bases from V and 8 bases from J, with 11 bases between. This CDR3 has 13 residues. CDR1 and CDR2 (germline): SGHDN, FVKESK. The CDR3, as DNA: TGTGCCAGCAGCCAGTGGAACAGGGATGAGCAGTTCTTC. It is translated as CASSQWNRDEQFF. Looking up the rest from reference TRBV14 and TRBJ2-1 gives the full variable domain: EAGVTQFPSHSVIEKGQTVTLRCDPISGHDNLYWYRRVMGKEIKFLLHFVKESKQDESGMPNNRFLAERTGGTYSTLKVQPAELEDSGVYFCASSQWNRDEQFFGPGTRLTVL.

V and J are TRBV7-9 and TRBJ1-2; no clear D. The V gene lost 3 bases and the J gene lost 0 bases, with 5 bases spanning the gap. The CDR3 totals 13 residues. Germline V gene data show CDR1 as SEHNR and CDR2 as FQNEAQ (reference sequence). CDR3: CASSFLTNYGYTF. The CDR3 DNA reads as TGTGCCAGCAGCTTTCTTACTAACTATGGCTACACCTTC.

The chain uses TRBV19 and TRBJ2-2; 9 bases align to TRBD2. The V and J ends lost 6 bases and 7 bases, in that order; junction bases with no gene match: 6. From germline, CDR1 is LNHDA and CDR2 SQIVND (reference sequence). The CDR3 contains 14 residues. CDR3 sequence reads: CASSIGLAIGELFF. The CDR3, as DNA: TGTGCCAGTAGCATCGGACTAGCGATCGGGGAGCTGTTTTTT. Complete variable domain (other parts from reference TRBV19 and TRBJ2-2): DGGITQSPKYLFRKEGQNVTLSCEQNLNHDAMYWYRQDPGQGLRLIYYSQIVNDFQKGDIAEGYSVSREKKESFPLTVTSAQKNPTAFYLCASSIGLAIGELFFGEGSRLTVL.

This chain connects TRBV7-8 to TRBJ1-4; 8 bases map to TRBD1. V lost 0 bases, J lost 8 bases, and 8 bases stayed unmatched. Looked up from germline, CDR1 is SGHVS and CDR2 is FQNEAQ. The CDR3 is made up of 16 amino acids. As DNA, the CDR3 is TGTGCCAGCAGCTTAGCGGGACAGGCCTGGAGGGAAAAACTGTTTTTT. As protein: CASSLAGQAWREKLFF.

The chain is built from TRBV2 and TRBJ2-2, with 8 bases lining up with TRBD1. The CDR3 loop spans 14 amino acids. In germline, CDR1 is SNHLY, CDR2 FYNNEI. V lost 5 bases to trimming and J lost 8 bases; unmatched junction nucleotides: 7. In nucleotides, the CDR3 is TGTGCCAGCAGTCTTCAGGGGGCGCCTGGGGAGCTGTTTTTT. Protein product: CASSLQGAPGELFF.

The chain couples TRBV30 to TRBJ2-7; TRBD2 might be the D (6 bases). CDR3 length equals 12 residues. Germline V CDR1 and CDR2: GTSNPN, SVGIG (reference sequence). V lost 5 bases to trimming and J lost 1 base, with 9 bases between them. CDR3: CAWRETSYEQYF. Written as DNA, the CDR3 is TGTGCCTGGCGGGAGACTTCCTACGAGCAGTACTTC. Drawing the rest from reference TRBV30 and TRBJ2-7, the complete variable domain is SQTIHQWPATLVQPVGSPLSLECTVEGTSNPNLYWYRQAAGRGLQLLFYSVGIGQISSEVPQNLSASRPQDRQFILSSKKLLLSDSGFYLCAWRETSYEQYFGPGTRLTVT.

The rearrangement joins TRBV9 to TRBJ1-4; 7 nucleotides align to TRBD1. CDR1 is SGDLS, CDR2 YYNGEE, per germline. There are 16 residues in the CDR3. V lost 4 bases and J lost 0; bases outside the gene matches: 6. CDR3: CASSPQGGPTNEKLFF. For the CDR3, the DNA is TGTGCCAGCAGCCCACAAGGGGGCCCAACTAATGAAAAACTGTTTTTT.

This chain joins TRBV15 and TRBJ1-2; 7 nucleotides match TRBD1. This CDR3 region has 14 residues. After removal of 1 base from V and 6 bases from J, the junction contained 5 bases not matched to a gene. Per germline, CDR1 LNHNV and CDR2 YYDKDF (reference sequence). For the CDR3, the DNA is TGTGCCACCAGCAGAGTCGGAGGGGGCGATGGCTACACCTTC. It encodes CATSRVGGGDGYTF.

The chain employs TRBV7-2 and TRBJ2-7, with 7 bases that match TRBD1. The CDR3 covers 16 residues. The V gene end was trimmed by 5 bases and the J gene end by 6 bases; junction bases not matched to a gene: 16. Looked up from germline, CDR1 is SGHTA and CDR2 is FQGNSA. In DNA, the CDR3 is TGTGCCAGCAGCCCACGCACAGGGGCTATTATGACCGAGCAGTACTTC. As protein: CASSPRTGAIMTEQYF.

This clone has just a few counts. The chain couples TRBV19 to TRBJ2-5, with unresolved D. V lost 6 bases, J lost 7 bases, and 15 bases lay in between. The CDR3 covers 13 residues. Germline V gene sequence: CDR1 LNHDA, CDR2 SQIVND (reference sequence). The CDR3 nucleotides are TGTGCCAGTAGAGAGTTGCTCGGTGGGACCCAGTACTTC. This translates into CASRELLGGTQYF.

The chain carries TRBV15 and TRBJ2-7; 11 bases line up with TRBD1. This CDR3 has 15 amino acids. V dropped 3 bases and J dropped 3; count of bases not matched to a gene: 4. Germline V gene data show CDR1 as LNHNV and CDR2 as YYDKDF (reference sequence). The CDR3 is CATSSGQGAFYEQYF. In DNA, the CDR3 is TGTGCCACCAGCAGCGGACAGGGGGCTTTCTACGAGCAGTACTTC.

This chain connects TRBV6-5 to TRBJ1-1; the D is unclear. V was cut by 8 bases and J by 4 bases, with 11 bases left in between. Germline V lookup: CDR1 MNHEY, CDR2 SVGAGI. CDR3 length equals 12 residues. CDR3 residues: CASVDRSTEAFF. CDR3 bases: TGTGCCAGCGTCGACCGGAGCACTGAAGCTTTCTTT.

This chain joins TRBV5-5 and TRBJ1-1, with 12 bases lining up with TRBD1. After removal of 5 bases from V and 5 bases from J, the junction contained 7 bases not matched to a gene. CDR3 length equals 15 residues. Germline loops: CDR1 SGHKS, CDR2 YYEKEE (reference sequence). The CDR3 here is CASRLRDRGRTEAFF. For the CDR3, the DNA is TGTGCCAGCAGACTCCGGGACAGGGGGCGGACTGAAGCTTTCTTT.

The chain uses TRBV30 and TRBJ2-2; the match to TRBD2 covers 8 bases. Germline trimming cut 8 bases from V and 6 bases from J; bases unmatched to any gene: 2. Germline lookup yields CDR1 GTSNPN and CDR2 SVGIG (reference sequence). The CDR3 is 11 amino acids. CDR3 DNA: TGTGCCCGACTAGCGCCCGGGGAGCTGTTTTTT. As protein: CARLAPGELFF.

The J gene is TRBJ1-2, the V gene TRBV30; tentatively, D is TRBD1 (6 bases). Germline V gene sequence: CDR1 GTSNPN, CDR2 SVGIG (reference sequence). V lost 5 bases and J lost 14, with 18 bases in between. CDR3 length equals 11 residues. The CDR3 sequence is CAWRLRAGETF. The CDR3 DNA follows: TGTGCCTGGCGGCTTAGGGCAGGGGAGACCTTC.

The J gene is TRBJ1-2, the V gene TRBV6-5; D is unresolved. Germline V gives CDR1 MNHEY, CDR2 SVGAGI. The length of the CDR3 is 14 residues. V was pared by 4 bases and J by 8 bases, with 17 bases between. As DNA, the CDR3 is TGTGCCAGCAGTTCCCACCCCCGGGCGGGAGGCTACACCTTC. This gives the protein CASSSHPRAGGYTF.